These 29 T cell receptor beta chains were sequenced from one sample in a study of shared clonotypes between healthy human individuals. This table comes from immunoSEQ multiplex PCR, and its TCRdb copy is limited to in-frame clones, with some not included. The table shows about 1.1 million clones, with approximately 80% occurring only once. The sequencing sample was made of memory CD4+ T cells from PBMCs. Subset defined: CD45RA-negative fraction. Receptors originate from a young man in good health. Some clones in this sample may be carry-over from other donors' samples.

This clone was seen a handful of times. The V gene is TRBV30, the J gene TRBJ1-2, with 8 nucleotides matching TRBD1. The germline CDR1 and CDR2 sequences are GTSNPN and SVGIG (reference sequence). Trimming took 0 bases from V and 8 from J; bases not matched to a gene: 5. This CDR3 has 13 amino acids. This chain's CDR3 is CAWSVQTGGGYTF. DNA of the CDR3: TGTGCCTGGAGTGTACAAACAGGGGGAGGCTACACCTTC.

Note on this clone: This CDR3 is also generated by other DNA sequences in the sample. V usage is TRBV7-2 and J usage is TRBJ2-5; no definite D call. V was trimmed by 5 bases and J by 8 bases, leaving 9 bases between them. Germline CDR1 is SGHTA and CDR2 is FQGNSA. CDR3 length equals 11 residues. The CDR3 spells CASSLPETQYF. The CDR3 nucleotides read TGTGCCAGCAGCCTCCCGGAAACCCAGTACTTC.

The chain is built from TRBV5-6 and TRBJ2-2; a weak D match, TRBD2 (6 bases). Between the trimmed V and J ends, which lost 1 base and 5 bases, there was a span of 12 bases. Germline V gene lookup returns CDR1 SGHDT and CDR2 YYEEEE. The CDR3 has 15 residues. The CDR3, as DNA: TGTGCCAGCAGCTTGATGGCGGGAAGTACCGGGGAGCTGTTTTTT. As protein: CASSLMAGSTGELFF.

This clone was picked up many times. J is TRBJ1-1 and V is TRBV6-1; D gene uncertain. CDR1 MNHNS and CDR2 SASEGT come from the germline V gene. V was cut by 5 bases and J by 0 bases, with 10 bases left in between. CDR3 length equals 14 residues. The CDR3 DNA reads as TGTGCCAGCAGTTTCCGAGGTGTGAACACTGAAGCTTTCTTT. It specifies CASSFRGVNTEAFF.

The chain joins TRBV18 to TRBJ1-3, with D unclear. Deletions cut 3 bases from V and 2 bases from J, with 8 bases between. Germline assignment: CDR1 KGHSH and CDR2 LQKENI. The CDR3 contains 14 residues. CDR3: CASSPGIPGNTIYF. Here the CDR3 DNA reads TGTGCCAGCTCACCCGGGATCCCTGGAAACACCATATATTTT.

The V call is TRBV19, the J call TRBJ2-7, with 9 bases that match TRBD2. Unmatched junction bases numbered 4, after V lost 4 bases and J lost 3 bases. The CDR3 contains 14 residues. Germline CDR1 LNHDA, CDR2 SQIVND (reference sequence). In DNA, the CDR3 is TGTGCCAGTAGTAATAGCGGGAGAAGCTACGAGCAGTACTTC. Amino acids: CASSNSGRSYEQYF. The complete variable domain, with remaining parts taken from reference TRBV19 and TRBJ2-7, reads DGGITQSPKYLFRKEGQNVTLSCEQNLNHDAMYWYRQDPGQGLRLIYYSQIVNDFQKGDIAEGYSVSREKKESFPLTVTSAQKNPTAFYLCASSNSGRSYEQYFGPGTRLTVT.

This clone appeared a few times. Other nucleotide sequences from this sample produce the same CDR3. The gene calls are TRBV5-1 and TRBJ2-2; D call uncertain. Germline assignment: CDR1 SGHRS and CDR2 YFSETQ. The CDR3 spans 16 residues. V lost 0 bases and J lost 2, with 11 bases in between. The CDR3 nucleotides are TGCGCCAGCAGCTTGGCGGCCCAAGGTAACACCGGGGAGCTGTTTTTT. This codes for CASSLAAQGNTGELFF.

The chain employs TRBV5-1 and TRBJ2-7; no clear D. V was pared by 4 bases and J by 1 base, with 9 bases between. This CDR3 has 13 residues. Per germline, CDR1 SGHRS and CDR2 YFSETQ. CDR3 nucleotide sequence: TGCGCCAGCAGCCCAGCTGATTCCTACGAGCAGTACTTC. This translates into CASSPADSYEQYF. Drawing the rest from reference TRBV5-1 and TRBJ2-7, the complete variable domain is KAGVTQTPRYLIKTRGQQVTLSCSPISGHRSVSWYQQTPGQGLQFLFEYFSETQRNKGNFPGRFSGRQFSNSRSEMNVSTLELGDSALYLCASSPADSYEQYFGPGTRLTVT.

The chain couples TRBV7-2 to TRBJ2-7; 8 nucleotides match TRBD2. The trim removed 1 base at V and 13 bases at J, leaving 9 bases unmatched. The CDR3 spans 13 residues. Germline values: CDR1 SGHTA, CDR2 FQGNSA. In DNA form, the CDR3 reads TGTGCCAGCAGCTTAGACACAGCGGGGGAGACCTACTTC. Translated: CASSLDTAGETYF.

The chain uses TRBV7-2 and TRBJ2-5; 10 bases are a match to TRBD2. The trim removed 0 bases at V and 4 bases at J, leaving 2 bases unmatched. Germline V gene sequence: CDR1 SGHTA, CDR2 FQGNSA. This CDR3 is built from 15 residues. CDR3 amino acids: CASSLATSGVETQYF. CDR3 bases: TGTGCCAGCAGCTTAGCCACTAGCGGGGTAGAGACCCAGTACTTC. The full variable domain, completed using reference TRBV7-2 and TRBJ2-5, is GAGVSQSPSNKVTEKGKDVELRCDPISGHTALYWYRQSLGQGLEFLIYFQGNSAPDKSGLPSDRFSAERTGGSVSTLTIQRTQQEDSAVYLCASSLATSGVETQYFGPGTRLLVL.

The V call is TRBV28, the J call TRBJ2-5; D remains ambiguous. V gave up 1 base and J gave up 2 bases, with 11 bases separating them. CDR3 length: 15 residues. Germline V CDR1 and CDR2: MDHEN, SYDVKM. The CDR3 protein is CASSLYPQTQETQYF. The DNA for the CDR3 is TGTGCCAGCAGTTTATATCCTCAGACGCAAGAGACCCAGTACTTC.

This clone has just one count. V gene TRBV11-2 combines with J gene TRBJ2-3; no firm D call. Deletions cut 0 bases from V and 10 bases from J, with 14 bases between. The CDR3 is made up of 14 amino acids. Germline V gives CDR1 SGHAT, CDR2 FQNNGV. The DNA of the CDR3 is TGTGCCAGCAGCTTAGATCGTAGTAACAATGCGCAGTATTTT. It is translated as CASSLDRSNNAQYF. The variable domain in full, with the rest retrieved from reference TRBV11-2 and TRBJ2-3, is EAGVAQSPRYKIIEKRQSVAFWCNPISGHATLYWYQQILGQGPKLLIQFQNNGVVDDSQLPKDRFSAERLKGVDSTLKIQPAKLEDSAVYLCASSLDRSNNAQYFGPGTRLTVL.

The chain links TRBV7-2 to TRBJ2-1; 13 bases fit TRBD2. Germline loops: CDR1 SGHTA, CDR2 FQGNSA. V trimming: 3 bases; J trimming: 10 bases; junction bases outside the gene matches: 18. The CDR3 runs 19 residues. This chain's CDR3 is CASSFSGTSGAARRGEQFF. The CDR3 nucleotides read TGTGCCAGCAGCTTTAGCGGGACTAGCGGGGCGGCTCGAAGGGGAGAGCAGTTCTTC.

The chain employs TRBV4-3 and TRBJ1-4, with D perhaps TRBD1 (6 bases). CDR3 length equals 16 residues. Deletions cut 0 bases from V and 4 bases from J, with 12 bases between. Germline CDR1 LGHNA, CDR2 YSLEER. DNA of the CDR3: TGCGCCAGCAGCCAAGATTTGAGGGGGGTTAATGAAAAACTGTTTTTT. This sequence encodes CASSQDLRGVNEKLFF.

This sequence joins TRBV5-1 and TRBJ2-7, with 10 positions matching TRBD2. The CDR3 runs to 16 residues. Trimming at V came to 4 bases and at J to 1 base, leaving 8 bases not matched to a gene. CDR1 and CDR2 (germline): SGHRS, YFSETQ. The CDR3 region is CASSQSIAGGSYEQYF. In nucleotides, the CDR3 is TGCGCCAGCAGCCAATCTATAGCGGGAGGTTCCTACGAGCAGTACTTC.

The chain couples TRBV7-9 to TRBJ2-7; 13 bases are shared with TRBD2. This CDR3 has 15 residues. In germline, CDR1 is SEHNR, CDR2 FQNEAQ (reference sequence). Trimming cost V 5 bases and J 2 bases; bases outside gene matches: 3. The CDR3 DNA follows: TGTGCCAGCAGCACCGGGACTAGCGGGGCCTACGAGCAGTACTTC. It codes for CASSTGTSGAYEQYF. The complete variable domain, with remaining parts taken from reference TRBV7-9 and TRBJ2-7, reads DTGVSQNPRHKITKRGQNVTFRCDPISEHNRLYWYRQTLGQGPEFLTYFQNEAQLEKSRLLSDRFSAERPKGSFSTLEIQRTEQGDSAMYLCASSTGTSGAYEQYFGPGTRLTVT.

This chain connects TRBV5-4 to TRBJ2-7, with TRBD2 matching 10 bases. The CDR3 has 15 residues. V lost 3 bases to trimming and J lost 1 base; unmatched junction nucleotides: 4. The germline gives CDR1 SGHNT, CDR2 YYREEE (reference sequence). CDR3 sequence reads: CASSSPGLASYEQYF. CDR3 DNA: TGTGCCAGCAGCTCCCCGGGACTAGCGTCCTACGAGCAGTACTTC. Full variable domain (remainder filled in from reference TRBV5-4 and TRBJ2-7): ETGVTQSPTHLIKTRGQQVTLRCSSQSGHNTVSWYQQALGQGPQFIFQYYREEENGRGNFPPRFSGLQFPNYSSELNVNALELDDSALYLCASSSPGLASYEQYFGPGTRLTVT.

V is TRBV6-6 and J is TRBJ1-2; a weak D match, TRBD1 (5 bases). The V gene lost 11 bases and the J gene lost 8 bases, with 24 bases spanning the gap. The germline CDR1 and CDR2 sequences are MNHNY and SVGAGI (reference sequence). This CDR3 has 14 residues. Written as DNA, the CDR3 is TGTGCCGGCGGCGGTAATCGAGGGGCGCGGGGCTACACCTTC. This gives the protein CAGGGNRGARGYTF.

This clone showed up just a few times. The chain recombines TRBV7-9 with TRBJ1-1; unclear D gene. The V gene's germline CDR1 is SEHNR and CDR2 FQNEAQ (reference sequence). CDR3 length: 10 residues. V was clipped by 5 bases and J by 6 bases, with 4 bases between them. The CDR3 here is CASSSAEAFF. CDR3 bases: TGTGCCAGCAGCAGCGCTGAAGCTTTCTTT.

Notes on this clone: This likely traces to a read error, being one base from a far larger clone. This sample also contains other DNA sequences that code for the same CDR3. The V gene is TRBV29-1, the J gene TRBJ2-1, with TRBD1 matching 8 bases. Germline V gives CDR1 SQVTM, CDR2 ANQGSEA. After removal of 6 bases from V and 6 bases from J, the junction contained 7 bases not matched to a gene. CDR3 length: 13 residues. CDR3 region: CSVGTGVVNEQFF. In nucleotides, the CDR3 is TGCAGCGTCGGGACAGGAGTGGTCAATGAGCAGTTCTTC.

The chain carries TRBV19 and TRBJ1-1; 10 bases are a match to TRBD1. The V and J ends lost 0 bases and 5 bases, in that order; junction bases with no gene match: 6. The CDR3 has 16 amino acids. Looked up from germline, CDR1 is LNHDA and CDR2 is SQIVND (reference sequence). For the CDR3, the DNA is TGTGCCAGTAGTATAGAACGACAGGGGGCTAGTACTGAAGCTTTCTTT. This sequence encodes CASSIERQGASTEAFF.

The rearrangement uses TRBV5-1 and TRBJ2-4, with D hard to call. V was cut by 0 bases and J by 3 bases, with 7 bases left in between. The length of the CDR3 is 14 residues. Germline V lookup: CDR1 SGHRS, CDR2 YFSETQ. The CDR3 region is CASSLDSGKNIQYF. CDR3 nucleotides: TGCGCCAGCAGCTTGGATTCAGGCAAAAACATTCAGTACTTC.

The chain couples TRBV4-1 to TRBJ2-3, with D maybe TRBD2 (5 bases). The germline V gene has CDR1 MGHRA and CDR2 YSYEKL. The CDR3 runs 16 residues. Deletions cut 1 base from V and 6 bases from J, with 17 bases between. CDR3 region: CASSQGLTSGFDTQYF. The DNA of the CDR3 is TGCGCCAGCAGCCAAGGACTAACCAGTGGATTCGATACGCAGTATTTT.

This chain connects TRBV28 to TRBJ1-2; D not resolved. Deletions cut 3 bases from V and 5 bases from J, with 10 bases between. CDR1 and CDR2 (germline): MDHEN, SYDVKM. This CDR3 comprises 13 residues. CDR3 nucleotide sequence: TGTGCCAGCAGTTTCCGCGGTCCTTATGGCTACACCTTC. Translation: CASSFRGPYGYTF.

The chain links TRBV7-3 to TRBJ2-3; 8 nucleotides agree with TRBD2. The CDR3 consists of 16 residues. Unmatched junction bases numbered 7, after V lost 2 bases and J lost 3 bases. Germline CDR1 and CDR2: SGHTA and FQGTGA. The CDR3 loop reads CASSLARGLGTDTQYF. The CDR3 coding sequence is TGTGCCAGCAGCTTAGCCCGGGGACTAGGGACAGATACGCAGTATTTT.

This chain connects TRBV7-9 to TRBJ1-1; D possibly corresponds to TRBD1 (5 bases). CDR3 length equals 16 residues. Trimming left V 5 bases short and J 1 base short, with 17 bases between. CDR1 and CDR2 (germline): SEHNR, FQNEAQ (reference sequence). CDR3 DNA: TGTGCCAGCAGCACAGAACCGGGACTGGGGAACACTGAAGCTTTCTTT. Encoded protein: CASSTEPGLGNTEAFF.

The chain carries TRBV5-4 and TRBJ2-7; TRBD1 aligns across 8 bases. The CDR3 totals 16 residues. Germline trimming cut 0 bases from V and 4 bases from J; bases unmatched to any gene: 9. Germline CDR1 SGHNT, CDR2 YYREEE (reference sequence). DNA of the CDR3: TGTGCCAGCAGCTTGGGCCCGAGGACAGGGAATTACGAGCAGTACTTC. This gives the protein CASSLGPRTGNYEQYF.

This chain connects TRBV4-1 to TRBJ2-7, with D uncertain. The CDR3 has 15 amino acids. The germline V gene encodes CDR1 MGHRA and CDR2 YSYEKL. V lost 1 base and J 2 bases, leaving 12 bases between the germline ends. The CDR3 DNA follows: TGCGCCAGCAGCCAAGTCCCGTCGCAGGCCTACGAGCAGTACTTC. Its protein product is CASSQVPSQAYEQYF.

This clone was counted a few times. The chain combines TRBV2 with TRBJ1-1; possibly TRBD1 for D (5 bases). This CDR3 is 13 amino acids long. CDR1 is SNHLY and CDR2 is FYNNEI in the germline V gene. The V and J ends lost 0 bases and 10 bases respectively, with 12 bases between them. CDR3 protein: CASSEAPGSPAFF. The CDR3 DNA reads TGTGCCAGCAGTGAAGCCCCAGGGAGTCCAGCTTTCTTT.